A single sample is the source of the 30 T cell receptor beta chains below, sequenced in a study of cytomegalovirus exposure and HLA in healthy donors. Clones were sequenced by immunoSEQ multiplex PCR, and TCRdb holds only the in-frame ones, with some missing. This repertoire shows 80,000 to 100,000 clones, around 90% found once; its top ten account for roughly 3.8%. Sequencing was performed on PBMCs. These receptors all stem from a woman aged 25 to 39 in good health and CMV-seronegative.

This sequence joins TRBV10-3 and TRBJ2-1; 10 nucleotides match TRBD2. The CDR3 covers 15 residues. Trimming took 1 base from V and 9 from J; bases not matched to a gene: 6. Germline-derived CDR1 and CDR2 are ENHRY and SYGVKD. CDR3 nucleotide sequence: TGTGCCATCAGTGAGTTGGGGACTAGCGCAGCTGAGCAGTTCTTC. Translating it yields CAISELGTSAAEQFF.

The V gene is TRBV19, the J gene TRBJ1-1; a possible D gene is TRBD1 (5 bases). The germline V gene has CDR1 LNHDA and CDR2 SQIVND (reference sequence). Trimming stripped 10 bases from V and 0 bases from J, with 12 bases between. This CDR3 region has 13 residues. CDR3 sequence reads: CATMAGLNTEAFF. CDR3 in DNA: TGTGCCACCATGGCGGGGCTGAACACTGAAGCTTTCTTT.

The chain has TRBV9 and TRBJ2-5; no clear D gene. CDR1 is SGDLS and CDR2 is YYNGEE in the germline V gene. V was cut by 0 bases and J by 0 bases, with 6 bases left in between. This CDR3 contains 14 residues. CDR3 protein: CASSVGANQETQYF. CDR3 coding DNA: TGTGCCAGCAGCGTAGGGGCTAACCAAGAGACCCAGTACTTC.

V and J are TRBV10-3 and TRBJ2-1; TRBD1 matches at 9 bases. This CDR3 contains 15 residues. The V and J ends lost 5 bases and 7 bases, in that order; junction bases with no gene match: 9. Germline values: CDR1 ENHRY, CDR2 SYGVKD. The CDR3 here is CAISLDRGGRNEQFF. As DNA, the CDR3 is TGTGCCATCAGTTTGGACAGGGGAGGAAGGAATGAGCAGTTCTTC.

The J gene is TRBJ1-5, the V gene TRBV10-3; the D gene is possibly TRBD1 (6 bases). The CDR3 loop spans 14 amino acids. V was cut by 4 bases and J by 3 bases, with 10 bases left in between. CDR1 and CDR2 (germline): ENHRY, SYGVKD. The CDR3 region is CAISGSGDNQPQHF. CDR3 in DNA: TGTGCCATCAGTGGGTCAGGGGACAATCAGCCCCAGCATTTT.

The genes are TRBV11-1 and TRBJ1-2; the D is unclear. The CDR3 has 15 amino acids. V lost 2 bases and J 2 bases, leaving 12 bases between the germline ends. Germline V gene data show CDR1 as SGHAT and CDR2 as FQDESV (reference sequence). CDR3 protein: CASSLTVTQNYGYTF. The CDR3 DNA is TGTGCCAGCAGCTTAACCGTAACACAGAACTATGGCTACACCTTC.

A few counts support this clone. The V call is TRBV2, the J call TRBJ2-1; TRBD2 is a possible D gene (6 bases). This CDR3 has 14 residues. Germline values: CDR1 SNHLY, CDR2 FYNNEI. V was clipped by 3 bases and J by 8 bases, with 14 bases between them. The DNA for the CDR3 is TGTGCCAGCAGTGAGCCTAGCGTTGAGGATGAGCAGTTCTTC. As protein: CASSEPSVEDEQFF.

The chain has TRBV5-1 and TRBJ2-2; 11 bases line up with TRBD2. The CDR3 extends over 18 amino acids. The J segment lost 3 bases and the V segment lost 0 bases, leaving 7 bases of the junction unmatched. From germline, CDR1 is SGHRS and CDR2 YFSETQ. In DNA form, the CDR3 reads TGCGCCAGCAGCTTGGATGCTAGCGGGAGGAGGGACACCGGGGAGCTGTTTTTT. Amino acid sequence: CASSLDASGRRDTGELFF.

This clone was observed a few times. The V and J genes are TRBV28 and TRBJ1-5; tentative D call: TRBD1 (5 bases). The V end lost 6 bases, the J end lost 4 bases, and 16 bases lay between the germline ends. In germline, CDR1 is MDHEN, CDR2 SYDVKM. This CDR3 is built from 15 residues. Here the CDR3 DNA reads TGTGCCAGCAGCCCGAAGGGGATAAAGAATCAGCCCCAGCATTTT. The encoded protein is CASSPKGIKNQPQHF.

The genes are TRBV18 and TRBJ2-3; TRBD2 aligns across 8 bases. Losses at the gene ends were 3 bases for V and 5 bases for J; bases not matched to a gene: 4. The length of the CDR3 is 14 residues. CDR1 KGHSH and CDR2 LQKENI come from the germline V gene. Here the CDR3 DNA reads TGTGCCAGCTCACCGGGGACTAGGAGAGATACGCAGTATTTT. Translating gives CASSPGTRRDTQYF.

The rearrangement uses TRBV4-1 and TRBJ2-7, with D possibly matching TRBD2 (5 bases). CDR1 is MGHRA, CDR2 YSYEKL, per germline. The V end lost 1 base, the J end lost 2 bases, and 15 bases lay between the germline ends. CDR3 length equals 16 residues. As DNA, the CDR3 is TGCGCCAGCAGCCAAGTACTTCCCGGGGATGCCTACGAGCAGTACTTC. Protein product: CASSQVLPGDAYEQYF.

This rearrangement joins TRBV11-2 to TRBJ2-7; a possible D gene is TRBD2 (5 bases). V lost 0 bases and J 5 bases, leaving 14 bases between the germline ends. This CDR3 has 15 amino acids. Germline V CDR1 and CDR2: SGHAT, FQNNGV. DNA for the CDR3: TGTGCCAGCAGCTTAGATTTAGGAGGACTGCACGAGCAGTACTTC. This encodes CASSLDLGGLHEQYF.

The rearrangement joins TRBV4-2 to TRBJ2-3, with D possibly TRBD2 on 6 matching bases. This CDR3 comprises 16 residues. Germline V gives CDR1 LGHNA, CDR2 YNFKEQ. Trimming shortened V by 1 base and J by 2 bases, and 13 bases separated the two germline ends. In DNA, the CDR3 is TGTGCCAGCAGCCAAGGACTAGAGCGGGTCACAGATACGCAGTATTTT. Translation: CASSQGLERVTDTQYF.

The chain uses TRBV7-2 and TRBJ2-7; D ambiguous. V lost 1 base and J 2 bases, leaving 9 bases between the germline ends. The germline CDR1 and CDR2 sequences are SGHTA and FQGNSA. The CDR3 has 14 amino acids. CDR3 loop: CASSLVFRTYEQYF. In DNA form, the CDR3 reads TGTGCCAGCAGCTTAGTCTTCAGGACCTACGAGCAGTACTTC.

The gene calls are TRBV7-9 and TRBJ1-5; weak D call: TRBD1 (5 bases). Germline V gene lookup returns CDR1 SEHNR and CDR2 FQNEAQ (reference sequence). The ends were cut back, 8 bases at V and 7 bases at J, with 15 bases in the middle. The CDR3 is 13 residues long. The CDR3 protein is CASCGQGGQPQHF. The CDR3 nucleotides read TGTGCCAGCTGTGGCCAGGGAGGCCAGCCCCAGCATTTT.

V is TRBV28 and J is TRBJ2-6; 8 bases align to TRBD1. Trimming cost V 6 bases and J 0 bases; bases outside gene matches: 7. Germline V lookup: CDR1 MDHEN, CDR2 SYDVKM. The CDR3 runs to 17 residues. The CDR3 DNA sequence: TGTGCCAGCAGCTTGACAGGGGACGTCTCTGGGGCCAACGTCCTGACTTTC. This encodes CASSLTGDVSGANVLTF.

This chain uses TRBV6-1 with TRBJ2-3; TRBD1 might be the D (5 bases). Trimming removed 4 bases from V and 2 bases from J, with 16 bases in between. This CDR3 is built from 16 residues. Per germline, CDR1 MNHNS and CDR2 SASEGT. The CDR3 spells CASSASRTSNTDTQYF. The CDR3 region has the DNA TGTGCCAGCAGTGCCTCTCGGACATCAAACACAGATACGCAGTATTTT.

The rearrangement uses TRBV9 and TRBJ2-7; 8 nucleotides match TRBD1. CDR1 and CDR2 (germline): SGDLS, YYNGEE. The CDR3 length is 15 residues. J lost 5 bases, V lost 4 bases, and 11 bases had no gene match. In DNA form, the CDR3 reads TGTGCCAGCAGCCCTTTCCGGGACAGGACGAACGAGCAGTACTTC. Its protein is CASSPFRDRTNEQYF.

This clone was seen only once. This chain links TRBV7-2 with TRBJ1-1, with no clear D. The CDR3 has 15 amino acids. Trimming cost V 1 base and J 3 bases, with 12 bases left between them. CDR1 and CDR2 from the germline V gene are SGHTA and FQGNSA. The CDR3 loop reads CASSLVAMPDTEAFF. The CDR3 nucleotides read TGTGCCAGCAGCTTAGTAGCCATGCCGGACACTGAAGCTTTCTTT.

The rearrangement joins TRBV4-2 to TRBJ2-2, with a weak D call TRBD2 (6 bases). From germline, CDR1 is LGHNA and CDR2 YNFKEQ. V shed 1 base and J shed 3 bases, with 12 bases lying between them. The CDR3 has 16 residues. The CDR3 DNA follows: TGTGCCAGCAGCCAAGGTAAAGGGGAGGACACCGGGGAGCTGTTTTTT. Its protein product is CASSQGKGEDTGELFF.

The rearrangement links TRBV7-3 to TRBJ2-2; D uncertain. This CDR3 is 13 amino acids long. The V gene lost 0 bases and the J gene lost 6 bases, with 5 bases spanning the gap. CDR1 SGHTA and CDR2 FQGTGA come from the germline V gene. This CDR3 is CASSLTTSGELFF. The CDR3, as DNA: TGTGCCAGCAGCTTAACAACATCCGGGGAGCTGTTTTTT.

The chain has TRBV12-2 and TRBJ1-1; the table's D call TRBD1 went unverified against the DNA. TRBV12-2 is a pseudogene locus. This CDR3 contains 17 residues. The CDR3 DNA reads as TGTGCAAGTCGCTTAGTTGAGTCAGGGGGTTTTGGGGCTGAAGCTTTCTTT. The encoded protein is CASRLVESGGFGAEAFF.

V gene TRBV11-2 combines with J gene TRBJ1-5; D ambiguous. The CDR3 has 17 residues. Trimming removed 0 bases at V and 6 bases at J, with 18 bases between. Germline V gene data show CDR1 as SGHAT and CDR2 as FQNNGV. As DNA, the CDR3 is TGTGCCAGCAGCTTAGACCCCGCCTGGGCAGTGGCTCAGCCCCAGCATTTT. Encoded protein: CASSLDPAWAVAQPQHF.

This chain links TRBV13 with TRBJ1-2, with D possibly TRBD1 on 5 matching bases. CDR1 and CDR2 (germline): PRHDT, FYEKMQ (reference sequence). This CDR3 region has 13 residues. V lost 2 bases to trimming and J lost 7 bases, with 11 bases between them. The CDR3 spells CASSLSGTGGYTF. The CDR3 DNA reads as TGTGCCAGCAGCTTATCAGGGACTGGTGGCTACACCTTC. The whole variable domain, filled in from reference TRBV13 and TRBJ1-2, reads AAGVIQSPRHLIKEKRETATLKCYPIPRHDTVYWYQQGPGQDPQFLISFYEKMQSDKGSIPDRFSAQQFSDYHSELNMSSLELGDSALYFCASSLSGTGGYTFGSGTRLTVV.

This rearrangement joins TRBV6-1 to TRBJ1-2; 8 positions agree with TRBD1. CDR3 size: 14 residues. CDR1 and CDR2 (germline): MNHNS, SASEGT. V lost 2 bases to trimming and J lost 7 bases; unmatched junction nucleotides: 6. The CDR3 region is CASSETQGAAGYTF. DNA of the CDR3: TGTGCCAGCAGTGAAACTCAGGGGGCGGCTGGCTACACCTTC.

The rearrangement links TRBV15 to TRBJ1-1; D unclear. Germline values: CDR1 LNHNV, CDR2 YYDKDF (reference sequence). The CDR3 sequence is 15 residues long. The V and J ends lost 0 bases and 5 bases respectively, with 13 bases between them. The CDR3 nucleotides are TGTGCCACCAGCAGAGATTCCCTCGCCGGTACTGAAGCTTTCTTT. Its translation is CATSRDSLAGTEAFF.

The gene calls are TRBV27 and TRBJ2-6; D is perhaps TRBD1 (6 bases). The V and J ends lost 6 bases and 1 base respectively, with 7 bases between them. CDR1 is MNHEY and CDR2 is SMNVEV in the germline V gene (reference sequence). This CDR3 comprises 14 residues. CDR3 protein: CASRQGSGANVLTF. CDR3 DNA sequence: TGTGCCAGCAGACAGGGTTCTGGGGCCAACGTCCTGACTTTC.

The genes are TRBV5-1 and TRBJ1-1; the match to TRBD1 covers 8 bases. CDR3 length: 18 residues. CDR1 is SGHRS and CDR2 is YFSETQ in the germline V gene. Unmatched junction bases numbered 17, after V lost 3 bases and J lost 4 bases. The DNA for the CDR3 is TGCGCCAGCAGCTCCAGGGGGACAGGAAGGGGTTTGGGCACTGAAGCTTTCTTT. Translating gives CASSSRGTGRGLGTEAFF.

This sequence joins TRBV4-1 and TRBJ1-6; TRBD1 is a possible D gene (5 bases). The germline V gene has CDR1 MGHRA and CDR2 YSYEKL. This CDR3 contains 17 residues. V dropped 1 base and J dropped 7 bases, with 17 bases sitting between them. The CDR3 protein is CASSQGDSLTLNSPLHF. Written as DNA, the CDR3 is TGCGCCAGCAGCCAAGGAGACAGCCTAACGTTAAATTCACCCCTCCACTTT.

The chain has TRBV19 and TRBJ1-2; perhaps TRBD1 as D (6 bases). Trimming took off 6 bases at V and 8 bases at J, with 13 bases between the two ends. The length of the CDR3 is 12 residues. CDR1 is LNHDA and CDR2 is SQIVND in the germline V gene (reference sequence). The CDR3 DNA reads TGTGCCAGTAGCCTGCTGGACAGCGGCTACACCTTC. This encodes CASSLLDSGYTF.